Listed here is a single T cell receptor beta chain. Its antigen is unidentified. The sequenced patients had an expansion of CD8+CD57+ cells seen by flow cytometry. The enrolled patients all had severe acquired aplastic anemia. The data belong to a study of CD8+CD57+ T cells in acquired aplastic anemia. Study overall: 3.2 ug was the average amount of DNA from sorted CD4+ and CD8+ cells.

The CDR3 runs to 15 residues. Germline V gene lookup returns CDR1 SGHAT and CDR2 FQNNGV. V was clipped by 5 bases and J by 2 bases; unmatched bases: 6. Genomic DNA provided the template from which TCR beta VDJ and CDR3 profiles were obtained. TCRdb passed the reads through MiXCR, listing each CDR3 protein once. The profile shows 210,000 or so distinct CDR3 sequences, about half of them singletons. General study results and limits: Patients and controls had in common twenty-nine CD8+ CDR3 sequences.

The genes are TRBV11-2 and TRBJ2-1; 7 positions agree with TRBD1. This sequence originates from a human donor with aplastic anemia. Sequencing was carried out using sorted CD4+, CD8+, or CD8+CD57+ T cells (not recorded which) from PBMCs. CDR3 nucleotide sequence: TGTGCCAGCAGCCTCACTCAGGGGGCCTACAATGAGCAGTTCTTC. This sequence encodes CASSLTQGAYNEQFF.